One and the same sample provided the 16 T cell receptor beta chains below, sequenced in a study of human T cells and chemical hapten exposure. Time point of the sample: healthy volunteer bleed at 2 weeks. Someone pulled total RNA out of unfractionated whole blood. MiXCR, applied by TCRdb to the RACE reads, yields one record per CDR3 protein. This sample yields over 100,000 distinct CDR3 sequences, of which approximately 10% are seen a single time; 1.5% to 2% belongs to the top ten. Sequencing was done on a sample of whole blood. These receptors were obtained from a male donor in good health. Some clones in this sample may be carry-over from other donors' samples.

This clonotype was detected many times. The chain couples TRBV6-2 or TRBV6-3 to TRBJ1-2; D remains unclear. The CDR3 is 13 amino acids. CDR1 and CDR2 from the germline V gene are MNHEY and SVGEGT. The V and J ends lost 3 bases and 4 bases respectively, with 9 bases between them. CDR3: CASSYERGYGYTF. The CDR3 DNA reads as TGTGCCAGCAGTTATGAGCGGGGCTATGGCTACACCTTC.

Many counts were recorded for this clonotype. V is TRBV20-1 and J is TRBJ2-3; D perhaps matches TRBD1 (6 bases). Germline V gene lookup returns CDR1 DFQATT and CDR2 SNEGSKA (reference sequence). This CDR3 is 13 amino acids long. V shed 1 base and J shed 3 bases, with 8 bases lying between them. CDR3 sequence (DNA): TGCAGTGCTAGAGTTGGGACAACAGATACGCAGTATTTT. Encoded protein: CSARVGTTDTQYF.

This clonotype has a handful of counts. V gene TRBV19 combines with J gene TRBJ2-7; weak D call: TRBD1 (5 bases). The germline gives CDR1 LNHDA, CDR2 SQIVND (reference sequence). The V gene lost 4 bases and the J gene lost 3 bases, with 16 bases spanning the gap. The CDR3 spans 15 residues. The CDR3 region is CASSTDQGVFYEQYF. In DNA form, the CDR3 reads TGTGCCAGTAGTACCGACCAGGGTGTCTTCTACGAGCAGTACTTC.

This clonotype was found a few times. The rearrangement links TRBV6-1 to TRBJ2-7, with TRBD1 identical over 7 bases. Unmatched junction bases numbered 5, after V lost 2 bases and J lost 4 bases. Germline V gene sequence: CDR1 MNHNS, CDR2 SASEGT. The length of the CDR3 is 14 residues. In DNA, the CDR3 is TGTGCCAGCAGTGAACGACAGGGTCGGTACGAGCAGTACTTC. It codes for CASSERQGRYEQYF.

This clonotype was detected only a few times. J is TRBJ2-2 and V is TRBV5-1, with TRBD1 as a possible D gene (6 bases). Trimming took off 4 bases at V and 4 bases at J, with 14 bases between the two ends. Germline CDR1 is SGHRS and CDR2 is YFSETQ. The CDR3 has 15 amino acids. CDR3 sequence reads: CASSLGQTSTGELFF. The CDR3, as DNA: TGCGCCAGCAGCCTCGGACAGACCTCCACCGGGGAGCTGTTTTTT. Full variable domain (outside the CDR3, taken from reference TRBV5-1 and TRBJ2-2): KAGVTQTPRYLIKTRGQQVTLSCSPISGHRSVSWYQQTPGQGLQFLFEYFSETQRNKGNFPGRFSGRQFSNSRSEMNVSTLELGDSALYLCASSLGQTSTGELFFGEGSRLTVL.

As for this clonotype: It may be a read error: a sequence one base away is much more abundant. This chain links TRBV29-1 with TRBJ1-1; D unresolved. The V gene lost 4 bases and the J gene lost 5 bases, with 8 bases spanning the gap. This CDR3 has 11 residues. The germline V gene encodes CDR1 SQVTM and CDR2 ANQGSEA. DNA for the CDR3: TGCAGCGTTGCAATGGCGACTGAAGCTTTCTTT. This codes for CSVAMATEAFF. The entire variable domain, with the rest obtained from reference TRBV29-1 and TRBJ1-1, is as follows: SAVISQKPSRDICQRGTSLTIQCQVDSQVTMMFWYRQQPGQSLTLIATANQGSEATYESGFVIDKFPISRPNLTFSTLTVSNMSPEDSSIYLCSVAMATEAFFGQGTRLTVV.

This chain uses TRBV7-8 with TRBJ2-7; tentative D call: TRBD1 (6 bases). The germline gives CDR1 SGHVS, CDR2 FQNEAQ. The CDR3 loop spans 14 amino acids. V gave up 0 bases and J gave up 5 bases, with 11 bases separating them. CDR3 bases: TGTGCCAGCAGCTTAGCGCGAGGGGGAGACGAGCAGTACTTC. As protein: CASSLARGGDEQYF. The full variable domain, with the rest looked up from reference TRBV7-8 and TRBJ2-7, is GAGVSQSPRYKVAKRGQDVALRCDPISGHVSLFWYQQALGQGPEFLTYFQNEAQLDKSGLPSDRFFAERPEGSVSTLKIQRTQQEDSAVYLCASSLARGGDEQYFGPGTRLTVT.

J is TRBJ1-1 and V is TRBV12-3 or TRBV12-4, with TRBD1 as a possible D gene (5 bases). V was shortened by 3 bases and J by 1 base, with 9 bases between the two germline ends. This CDR3 region has 14 residues. The CDR3 nucleotides are TGTGCCAGCAGTTTGCTAGGGGAGAACACTGAAGCTTTCTTT. Residues: CASSLLGENTEAFF.

This chain joins TRBV12-3 or TRBV12-4 and TRBJ2-7; 7 positions agree with TRBD1. V was pared by 1 base and J by 1 base, with 7 bases of the junction left unmatched. There are 16 residues in the CDR3. DNA of the CDR3: TGTGCCAGCAGTTTAGAGGTCGGGACAGAGTCCTACGAGCAGTACTTC. Amino acids: CASSLEVGTESYEQYF.

There are many counts of this clonotype. The chain couples TRBV7-9 to TRBJ1-4; D gene unclear. Germline V gene data show CDR1 as SEHNR and CDR2 as FQNEAQ (reference sequence). V lost 10 bases and J 0 bases, leaving 18 bases between the germline ends. This CDR3 region has 16 residues. CDR3 sequence: CAINPDGPATNEKLFF. The CDR3 DNA is TGTGCCATCAACCCGGACGGCCCTGCAACTAATGAAAAACTGTTTTTT.

This clonotype was found a few times. This sequence joins TRBV6-1 and TRBJ1-4, with 7 positions matching TRBD1. J was trimmed by 7 bases and V by 4 bases; bases with no gene match: 6. Germline CDR1 is MNHNS and CDR2 is SASEGT. The CDR3 spans 14 residues. As DNA, the CDR3 is TGTGCCAGCAGTGGACAGGGAGAGACTGAAAAACTGTTTTTT. Translation: CASSGQGETEKLFF.

This clonotype has at least ten counts. This chain uses TRBV12-3 or TRBV12-4 with TRBJ2-5, with no clear D. The CDR3 runs 14 residues. Between the trimmed V and J ends, which lost 2 bases and 8 bases, there was a span of 15 bases. CDR3 residues: CASSLRATYRTQYF. In DNA, the CDR3 is TGTGCCAGCAGTTTAAGGGCTACCTACCGAACCCAGTACTTC.

The chain joins TRBV20-1 to TRBJ1-2; D is unclear. The CDR3 consists of 15 residues. Trimming removed 0 bases at V and 5 bases at J, with 16 bases between. Germline CDR1 reads DFQATT; CDR2 reads SNEGSKA (reference sequence). CDR3 bases: TGCAGTGCTAGAGATGAAGGAGGCAGGCCGTATGGCTACACCTTC. Its protein is CSARDEGGRPYGYTF.

This sequence joins TRBV5-6 and TRBJ1-1; no clear D. The CDR3 totals 15 residues. Per germline, CDR1 SGHDT and CDR2 YYEEEE. V shed 0 bases and J shed 1 base, with 10 bases lying between them. The chain's CDR3 is CASSLVRAPNTEAFF. The CDR3 bases are TGTGCCAGCAGCTTGGTACGGGCCCCGAACACTGAAGCTTTCTTT. Using reference TRBV5-6 and TRBJ1-1 for the parts outside the CDR3, the full variable domain is DAGVTQSPTHLIKTRGQQVTLRCSPKSGHDTVSWYQQALGQGPQFIFQYYEEEERQRGNFPDRFSGHQFPNYSSELNVNALLLGDSALYLCASSLVRAPNTEAFFGQGTRLTVV.

This clonotype has a handful of counts. CDR3 bases: TGTGCCAGCAGCTCCCCCGGGACTAGCGGGGGAAACAATGAGCAGTTCTTC. Translated, it gives CASSSPGTSGGNNEQFF. This chain joins TRBV5-4 and TRBJ2-1; 14 bases map to TRBD2. V lost 3 bases and J lost 5; bases outside the gene matches: 7. CDR1 and CDR2 from the germline V gene are SGHNT and YYREEE (reference sequence). This CDR3 has 17 amino acids.

This chain connects TRBV20-1 to TRBJ1-1, with TRBD1 matching over 10 bases. The V gene end was trimmed by 0 bases and the J gene end by 6 bases; junction bases not matched to a gene: 7. This CDR3 contains 15 residues. CDR1 is DFQATT, CDR2 SNEGSKA, per germline (reference sequence). The CDR3 is CSARDWGQGISEAFF. The CDR3 coding sequence is TGCAGTGCTAGAGATTGGGGACAGGGGATCTCTGAAGCTTTCTTT.